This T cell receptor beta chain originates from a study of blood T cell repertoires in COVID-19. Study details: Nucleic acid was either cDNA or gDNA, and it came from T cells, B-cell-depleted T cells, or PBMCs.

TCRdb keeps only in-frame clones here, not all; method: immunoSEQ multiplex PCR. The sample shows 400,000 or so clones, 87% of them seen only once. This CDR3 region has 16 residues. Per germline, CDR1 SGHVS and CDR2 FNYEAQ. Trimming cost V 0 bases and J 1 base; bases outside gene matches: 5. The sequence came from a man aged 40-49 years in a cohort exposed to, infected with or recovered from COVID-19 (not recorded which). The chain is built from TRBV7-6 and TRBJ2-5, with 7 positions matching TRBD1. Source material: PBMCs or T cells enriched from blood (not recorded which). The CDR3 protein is CASSLAGQTIQETQYF. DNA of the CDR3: TGTGCCAGCAGCTTAGCGGGACAGACGATCCAAGAGACCCAGTACTTC.